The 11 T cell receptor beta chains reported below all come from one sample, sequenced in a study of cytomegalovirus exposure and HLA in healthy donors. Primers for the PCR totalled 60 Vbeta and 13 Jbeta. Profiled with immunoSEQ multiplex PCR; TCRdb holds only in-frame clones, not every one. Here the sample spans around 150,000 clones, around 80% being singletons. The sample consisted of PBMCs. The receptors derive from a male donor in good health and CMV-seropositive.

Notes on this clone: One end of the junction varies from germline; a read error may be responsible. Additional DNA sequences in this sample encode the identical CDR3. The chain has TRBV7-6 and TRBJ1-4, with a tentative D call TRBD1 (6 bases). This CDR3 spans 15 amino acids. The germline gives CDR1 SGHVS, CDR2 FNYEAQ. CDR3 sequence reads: CASSLAAGAGEKLFF. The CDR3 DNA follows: TGTGCCAGCAGCTTAGCCGCGGGGGCAGGAGAAAAATTGTTTTTT. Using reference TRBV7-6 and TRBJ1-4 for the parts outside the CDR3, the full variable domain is GAGVSQSPRYKVTKRGQDVALRCDPISGHVSLYWYRQALGQGPEFLTYFNYEAQQDKSGLPNDRFSAERPEGSISTLTIQRTEQRDSAMYRCASSLAAGAGEKLFFGSGTQLSVL.

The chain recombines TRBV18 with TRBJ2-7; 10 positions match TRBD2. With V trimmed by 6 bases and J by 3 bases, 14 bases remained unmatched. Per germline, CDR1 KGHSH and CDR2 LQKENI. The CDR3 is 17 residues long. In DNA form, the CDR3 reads TGTGCCAGCTCTCCCGGGACTAGCGTAAATGGTGTCTACGAGCAGTACTTC. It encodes CASSPGTSVNGVYEQYF.

The CDR3 DNA is TGTGCCAGCAGCGGGGATGGTCCTTCCTCTAGCGGGAGTCACGAGCAGTACTTC. It is translated as CASSGDGPSSSGSHEQYF. This chain connects TRBV5-4 to TRBJ2-7; 10 bases agree with TRBD2. CDR3 length: 18 amino acids. V lost 4 bases and J lost 5; bases outside the gene matches: 18. The germline V gene encodes CDR1 SGHNT and CDR2 YYREEE (reference sequence).

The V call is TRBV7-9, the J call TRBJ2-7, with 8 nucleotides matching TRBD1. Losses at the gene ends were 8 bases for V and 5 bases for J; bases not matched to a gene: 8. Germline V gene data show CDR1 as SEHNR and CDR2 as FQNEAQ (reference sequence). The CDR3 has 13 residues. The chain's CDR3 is CASGARGLDEQYF. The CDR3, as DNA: TGTGCCAGCGGAGCCAGGGGGCTTGACGAGCAGTACTTC.

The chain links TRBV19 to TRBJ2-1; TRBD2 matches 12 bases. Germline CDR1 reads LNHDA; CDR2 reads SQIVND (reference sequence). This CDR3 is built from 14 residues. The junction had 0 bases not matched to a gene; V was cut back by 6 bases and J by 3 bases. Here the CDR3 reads CASRTSGSYNEQFF. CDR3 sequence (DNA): TGTGCCAGTAGGACTAGCGGGAGCTACAATGAGCAGTTCTTC.

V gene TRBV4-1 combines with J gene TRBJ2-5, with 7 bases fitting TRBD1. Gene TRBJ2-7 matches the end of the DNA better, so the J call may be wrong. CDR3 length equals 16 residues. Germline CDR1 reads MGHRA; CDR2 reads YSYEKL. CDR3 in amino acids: CASSQSSGTVAYEQYF. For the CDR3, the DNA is TGCGCCAGCAGCCAAAGCTCCGGGACAGTCGCCTACGAGCAGTACTTC.

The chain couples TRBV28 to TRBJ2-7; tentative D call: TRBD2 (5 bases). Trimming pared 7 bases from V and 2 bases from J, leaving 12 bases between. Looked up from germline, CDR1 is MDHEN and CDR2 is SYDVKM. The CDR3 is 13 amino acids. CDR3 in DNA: TGTGCCAGCATTCCTTCGGGGACCTACGAGCAGTACTTC. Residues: CASIPSGTYEQYF.

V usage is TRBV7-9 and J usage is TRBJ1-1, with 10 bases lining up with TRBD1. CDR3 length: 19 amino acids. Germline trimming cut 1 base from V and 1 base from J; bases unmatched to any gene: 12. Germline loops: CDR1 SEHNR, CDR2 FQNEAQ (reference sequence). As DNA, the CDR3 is TGTGCCAGCAGCTTAGGAGCCCCGGGACAGGGGTCCAAGAACACTGAAGCTTTCTTT. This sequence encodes CASSLGAPGQGSKNTEAFF.

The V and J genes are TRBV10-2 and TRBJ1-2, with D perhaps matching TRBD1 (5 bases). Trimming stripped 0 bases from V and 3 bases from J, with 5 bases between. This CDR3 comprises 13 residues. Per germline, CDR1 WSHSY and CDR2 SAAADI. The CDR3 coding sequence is TGCGCCAGCAGTGAGTCGGGGCACTATGGCTACACCTTC. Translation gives CASSESGHYGYTF.

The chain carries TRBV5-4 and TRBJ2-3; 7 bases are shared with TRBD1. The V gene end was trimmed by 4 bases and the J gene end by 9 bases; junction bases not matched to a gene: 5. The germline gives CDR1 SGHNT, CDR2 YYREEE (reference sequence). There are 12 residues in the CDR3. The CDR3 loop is CASSLTGDTQYF. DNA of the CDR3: TGTGCCAGCAGCCTAACAGGGGACACGCAGTATTTT.

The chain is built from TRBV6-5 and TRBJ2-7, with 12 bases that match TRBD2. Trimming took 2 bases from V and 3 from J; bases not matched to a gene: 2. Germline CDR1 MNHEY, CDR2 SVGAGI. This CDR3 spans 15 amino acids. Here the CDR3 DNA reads TGTGCCAGCAGTTACGGGACTAGCGGGTTCTACGAGCAGTACTTC. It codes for CASSYGTSGFYEQYF.